The 29 T cell receptor beta chains below were found in one sample sequenced in a study of Graves' ophthalmopathy and Graves' hyperthyroidism (dated by TCRdb to the late 2010s). These reads were obtained on an Illumina HiSeq 2000. TCR beta CDR3 regions were amplified from RNA transcripts for repertoire sequencing. The first round was an RT-PCR using HTBI primers with the Qiagen OneStep RT-PCR kit, and this first round was followed by a second-round multiplex PCR, then size selection and purification. TCRdb reran the public reads through fastp at Q25 and MiXCR, keeping productive beta chains. Every entry covers one CDR3 protein and lists the most common genes and DNA from its rows. This sample has about 590,000 distinct CDR3 sequences in its table, and approximately 35% of those were observed once. The ten biggest clones cover about 4.2% of the sample. The sequenced sample consisted of peripheral blood or thyroid tissue (not recorded which). Receptors were obtained from an adult man with Graves' hyperthyroidism.

The J gene is TRBJ1-6, the V gene TRBV20-1; D perhaps matches TRBD1 (6 bases). Germline V lookup: CDR1 DFQATT, CDR2 SNEGSKA (reference sequence). V was shortened by 7 bases and J by 13 bases, with 20 bases between the two germline ends. This CDR3 comprises 13 residues. The CDR3 protein is CSVTGDNNQPLHF. CDR3 in DNA: TGCAGTGTAACGGGGGACAATAATCAGCCCCTCCACTTT.

Many counts were recorded for this clonotype. J is TRBJ1-5 and V is TRBV5-8; D is unclear. This CDR3 is built from 15 residues. Germline V CDR1 and CDR2: SGHTS, YDEGEE. Trimming left V 0 bases short and J 6 bases short, with 13 bases between. The CDR3: CASSLVEGFGQPQHF. CDR3 DNA sequence: TGTGCCAGCAGCTTGGTTGAGGGTTTCGGTCAGCCCCAGCATTTT.

The CDR3 is CATSDRAPLDHPYEQYF. CDR3 nucleotide sequence: TGTGCCACCTCGGACCGGGCCCCTTTGGATCACCCCTACGAGCAGTACTTC. The rearrangement links TRBV10-3 to TRBJ2-7, with D hard to call. CDR1 ENHRY and CDR2 SYGVKD come from the germline V gene. This CDR3 spans 17 amino acids. Trimming pared 10 bases from V and 2 bases from J, leaving 27 bases between.

The sample holds one count of this clonotype. The chain carries TRBV7-6 and TRBJ1-4, with D perhaps TRBD1 (6 bases). This CDR3 has 16 residues. The ends were cut back, 3 bases at V and 2 bases at J, with 13 bases in the middle. Per the germline V gene, CDR1 is SGHVS and CDR2 is FNYEAQ. This CDR3 reads CASSLVSGQTNEKLFF. The CDR3 coding sequence is TGTGCCAGCAGCTTGGTGTCCGGACAGACTAATGAAAAACTGTTTTTT. Based on the CDR3 plus reference TRBV7-6 and TRBJ1-4, the full variable domain is GAGVSQSPRYKVTKRGQDVALRCDPISGHVSLYWYRQALGQGPEFLTYFNYEAQQDKSGLPNDRFSAERPEGSISTLTIQRTEQRDSAMYRCASSLVSGQTNEKLFFGSGTQLSVL.

This rearrangement joins TRBV6-4 to TRBJ2-7; D call uncertain. There are 13 residues in the CDR3. Germline V gives CDR1 MRHNA, CDR2 SNTAGT. The V end lost 5 bases, the J end lost 4 bases, and 12 bases lay between the germline ends. CDR3 DNA: TGTGCCAGCAGTCTCCCCTCTGGGTACGAGCAGTACTTC. Encoded protein: CASSLPSGYEQYF.

This clonotype has at least ten counts. The chain employs TRBV27 and TRBJ1-2, with D unclear. The CDR3 is 12 amino acids. CDR1 and CDR2 (germline): MNHEY, SMNVEV (reference sequence). V was trimmed by 5 bases and J by 5 bases, leaving 9 bases between them. The CDR3 sequence is CASSRIGYGYTF. The CDR3 region has the DNA TGTGCCAGCAGTAGGATCGGTTATGGCTACACCTTC.

V is TRBV28 and J is TRBJ1-2; 8 bases are shared with TRBD1. V gave up 1 base and J gave up 9 bases; unmatched junction bases: 13. This CDR3 comprises 16 residues. The germline CDR1 and CDR2 sequences are MDHEN and SYDVKM. The CDR3, as DNA: TGTGCCAGCAGTTTATATCCAGGGGGCCCGGGGGGTAGCTACACCTTC. It specifies CASSLYPGGPGGSYTF.

A word on this clonotype: Mismatch with germline at one junction end may stem from a read error. V is TRBV2 and J is TRBJ2-2; D is perhaps TRBD2 (5 bases). Germline V gives CDR1 SNHLY, CDR2 FYNNEI. This CDR3 contains 14 residues. CDR3 nucleotide sequence: TGTGCCAGCAGTGAGGTCTGGGGAACCGGGGAGCCGTTTTTT. Protein: CASSEVWGTGEPFF. Complete variable domain (other parts from reference TRBV2 and TRBJ2-2): EPEVTQTPSHQVTQMGQEVILRCVPISNHLYFYWYRQILGQKVEFLVSFYNNEISEKSEIFDDQFSVERPDGSNFTLKIRSTKLEDSAMYFCASSEVWGTGEPFFGEGSRLTVL.

V usage is TRBV9 and J usage is TRBJ2-6; D might be TRBD1 or TRBD2, each matching 5 bases. Germline lookup yields CDR1 SGDLS and CDR2 YYNGEE. The V and J ends lost 5 bases and 2 bases respectively, with 20 bases between them. This CDR3 comprises 18 residues. The CDR3 spells CASSYSEWGRTGANVLTF. The CDR3 DNA follows: TGTGCCAGCAGTTACTCGGAATGGGGACGAACTGGGGCCAACGTCCTGACTTTC. The whole variable domain, remainder taken from reference TRBV9 and TRBJ2-6, is DSGVTQTPKHLITATGQRVTLRCSPRSGDLSVYWYQQSLDQGLQFLIQYYNGEERAKGNILERFSAQQFPDLHSELNLSSLELGDSALYFCASSYSEWGRTGANVLTFGAGSRLTVL.

This clonotype was counted ten times or more. The chain combines TRBV15 with TRBJ1-4; no clear D. This CDR3 has 18 amino acids. The germline V and J ends were trimmed by 0 bases and 1 base, with 15 bases remaining between them. The germline CDR1 and CDR2 sequences are LNHNV and YYDKDF (reference sequence). The CDR3, as DNA: TGTGCCACCAGCAGAGAACGGGCGGGTCCCTTAACTAATGAAAAACTGTTTTTT. Translating it yields CATSRERAGPLTNEKLFF.

This clonotype showed up just once. A single base separates this from a much larger clone, so it may be a read error. V and J are TRBV7-4 and TRBJ2-2, with TRBD2 matching 12 bases. This CDR3 contains 16 residues. Germline values: CDR1 SGHVT, CDR2 SQSDAQ. The DNA of the CDR3 is TGCGCCAGCAGCTGGGGACTAGCGGGCGTCACCGAGGAGCTGTTTTTT. It specifies CASSWGLAGVTEELFF.

The rearrangement links TRBV7-8 to TRBJ2-3, with 10 bases matching TRBD2. The CDR3 is 19 amino acids. Trimming took 1 base from V and 0 from J; bases not matched to a gene: 10. Germline V gene lookup returns CDR1 SGHVS and CDR2 FQNEAQ. The CDR3 sequence: CASSLELAGNPSSTDTQYF. In nucleotides, the CDR3 is TGTGCCAGCAGCTTAGAACTAGCGGGGAACCCTTCTAGCACAGATACGCAGTATTTT.

On this clonotype itself: A single base separates this from a much larger clone, so it may be a read error. V and J are TRBV28 and TRBJ2-7; possibly TRBD2 for D (6 bases). CDR3 size: 13 residues. Germline V gene lookup returns CDR1 MDHEN and CDR2 SYDVKM. V dropped 6 bases and J dropped 1 base, with 10 bases sitting between them. CDR3 DNA sequence: TGTGCCAGCAGGGATAGCGGTTCCTACGAGCAGTACTTC. It codes for CASRDSGSYEQYF.

The sample holds a few counts of this clonotype. This chain uses TRBV12-3 or TRBV12-4 with TRBJ2-7; no clear D. The CDR3 loop spans 13 amino acids. Trimming removed 1 base at V and 5 bases at J, with 9 bases between. DNA for the CDR3: TGTGCCAGCAGTTTAGGAGTGATTAACGAGCAGTACTTC. Amino acids: CASSLGVINEQYF.

This clonotype was recorded at least ten times. This CDR3 is CASNLDPGQGKSEQYF. CDR3 in DNA: TGTGCCAGCAACCTCGACCCGGGACAGGGGAAATCCGAGCAGTACTTC. This chain links TRBV7-9 with TRBJ2-7; 10 bases map to TRBD1. V shed 7 bases, J shed 6 bases, and the junction held 15 bases outside the gene matches. CDR3 length: 16 residues. In germline, CDR1 is SEHNR, CDR2 FQNEAQ (reference sequence).

This clonotype was seen ten or more times. This rearrangement joins TRBV12-3 or TRBV12-4 to TRBJ2-7; unclear D gene. The CDR3 runs 12 residues. V shed 4 bases and J shed 7 bases, with 11 bases lying between them. The CDR3 DNA is TGTGCCAGCAGTTCGACGGGTGGAGAGCAGTACTTC. It encodes CASSSTGGEQYF.

This clonotype was detected ten times or more. This chain uses TRBV10-3 with TRBJ2-2, with D perhaps matching TRBD1 (6 bases). The CDR3 totals 16 residues. Trimming removed 6 bases at V and 3 bases at J, with 17 bases between. From germline, CDR1 is ENHRY and CDR2 SYGVKD. The CDR3 reads CAISPGTPRDTGELFF. As DNA, the CDR3 is TGTGCCATCAGCCCCGGGACACCACGAGACACCGGGGAGCTGTTTTTT.

This chain joins TRBV15 and TRBJ1-2; 11 bases are a match to TRBD1. This CDR3 spans 18 amino acids. Germline V gives CDR1 LNHNV, CDR2 YYDKDF (reference sequence). J was trimmed by 7 bases and V by 4 bases; bases with no gene match: 17. This CDR3 is CATSIYRTGGANSGGYTF. Written as DNA, the CDR3 is TGTGCCACCAGCATTTATCGGACAGGGGGCGCAAACTCTGGTGGCTACACCTTC.

This clonotype was counted many times. The chain is built from TRBV6-5 and TRBJ1-2, with D maybe TRBD1 (5 bases). This CDR3 has 14 amino acids. Between the trimmed V and J ends, which lost 5 bases and 0 bases, there was a span of 10 bases. Germline assignment: CDR1 MNHEY and CDR2 SVGAGI. The CDR3 loop reads CASSEVDTNYGYTF. CDR3 in DNA: TGTGCCAGCAGTGAAGTGGACACTAACTATGGCTACACCTTC.

This chain joins TRBV7-2 and TRBJ2-5; TRBD1 agrees at 10 bases. The J call may be faulty, since TRBJ2-4 better matches the DNA end. Germline CDR1 SGHTA, CDR2 FQGNSA. The CDR3 has 14 residues. The CDR3: CASSGDRGGNIQYF. The CDR3 DNA follows: TGTGCCAGCAGCGGGGACAGGGGAGGAAACATTCAGTACTTC.

This clonotype was seen at least ten times. The chain is built from TRBV5-1 and TRBJ1-3; no clear D. Trimming took off 8 bases at V and 0 bases at J, with 12 bases between the two ends. The length of the CDR3 is 14 residues. CDR1 SGHRS and CDR2 YFSETQ come from the germline V gene. The CDR3, as DNA: TGCGCCAGTAGTTCGACAAACTCTGGAAACACCATATATTTT. Encoded protein: CASSSTNSGNTIYF.

This clonotype was observed a handful of times. The genes are TRBV11-3 and TRBJ2-7; 8 bases are a match to TRBD1. Matching the DNA end better, TRBJ2-1 makes the J call doubtful. Per germline, CDR1 SGHNT and CDR2 YENEEA. This CDR3 has 14 amino acids. CDR3 amino acids: CASSSQDRDTKQFF. The CDR3 nucleotides read TGTGCCAGCAGCTCGCAGGACAGGGATACTAAGCAGTTCTTC.

V usage is TRBV10-3 and J usage is TRBJ1-4; D may be TRBD1 (6 bases). This CDR3 has 14 residues. CDR1 is ENHRY, CDR2 SYGVKD, per germline. V was cut by 4 bases and J by 8 bases, with 14 bases left in between. The CDR3 DNA reads as TGTGCCATCAGTGCCACGGCAGGGGAGGAAAAACTGTTTTTT. This codes for CAISATAGEEKLFF.

This chain links TRBV5-4 with TRBJ1-2, with a possible D match to TRBD1 (6 bases). V was pared by 0 bases and J by 0 bases, with 9 bases between. Germline loops: CDR1 SGHNT, CDR2 YYREEE (reference sequence). The length of the CDR3 is 15 residues. The CDR3 spells CASSLVGGPNYGYTF. CDR3 in DNA: TGTGCCAGCAGCTTGGTCGGGGGCCCTAACTATGGCTACACCTTC.

This clonotype showed up many times. The chain employs TRBV12-3 or TRBV12-4 and TRBJ1-2, with D unresolved. The CDR3 spans 12 residues. V gave up 5 bases and J gave up 7 bases, with 11 bases separating them. The CDR3 here is CASSAPGIGYTF. The CDR3, as DNA: TGTGCCAGCAGTGCCCCTGGGATTGGCTACACCTTC.

With regard to this clonotype: The CDR3 carries no conserved terminal phenylalanine or tryptophan, so it likely arises from a read error. The genes are TRBV29-1 and TRBJ1-2; 7 bases fit TRBD1. The CDR3 is 12 amino acids. Germline lookup yields CDR1 SQVTM and CDR2 ANQGSEA. The CDR3 coding sequence is TGTGCCTGGAGTGGGGACAGCCATGGCTACACCTCC. It is translated as CAWSGDSHGYTS.

Many counts were recorded for this clonotype. The CDR3 loop is CASSLVHLNYGYTF. The DNA of the CDR3 is TGCGCCAGCAGCTTGGTACACCTTAACTATGGCTACACCTTC. J is TRBJ1-2 and V is TRBV5-1; no clear D gene. This CDR3 comprises 14 residues. V was cut by 0 bases and J by 1 base, with 7 bases left in between. Germline lookup yields CDR1 SGHRS and CDR2 YFSETQ. The full variable domain, rest sourced from reference TRBV5-1 and TRBJ1-2, is KAGVTQTPRYLIKTRGQQVTLSCSPISGHRSVSWYQQTPGQGLQFLFEYFSETQRNKGNFPGRFSGRQFSNSRSEMNVSTLELGDSALYLCASSLVHLNYGYTFGSGTRLTVV.

This clonotype has at least ten counts. The CDR3 sequence: CASTLGGYATQYF. In DNA form, the CDR3 reads TGTGCCAGCACCCTGGGGGGATACGCGACCCAGTACTTC. The chain employs TRBV12-3 or TRBV12-4 and TRBJ2-5; tentatively, D is TRBD2 (6 bases). V shed 7 bases and J shed 7 bases, with 16 bases lying between them. This CDR3 comprises 13 residues.

Here the CDR3 reads CASSQGEQGGYSYEQYF. The CDR3 DNA sequence: TGCGCCAGCAGCCAAGGAGAACAGGGGGGATACTCCTACGAGCAGTACTTC. The chain couples TRBV4-1 to TRBJ2-7, with 8 bases lining up with TRBD1. CDR1 is MGHRA and CDR2 is YSYEKL in the germline V gene. The CDR3 extends over 17 amino acids. V lost 1 base, J lost 0 bases, and 8 bases stayed unmatched.